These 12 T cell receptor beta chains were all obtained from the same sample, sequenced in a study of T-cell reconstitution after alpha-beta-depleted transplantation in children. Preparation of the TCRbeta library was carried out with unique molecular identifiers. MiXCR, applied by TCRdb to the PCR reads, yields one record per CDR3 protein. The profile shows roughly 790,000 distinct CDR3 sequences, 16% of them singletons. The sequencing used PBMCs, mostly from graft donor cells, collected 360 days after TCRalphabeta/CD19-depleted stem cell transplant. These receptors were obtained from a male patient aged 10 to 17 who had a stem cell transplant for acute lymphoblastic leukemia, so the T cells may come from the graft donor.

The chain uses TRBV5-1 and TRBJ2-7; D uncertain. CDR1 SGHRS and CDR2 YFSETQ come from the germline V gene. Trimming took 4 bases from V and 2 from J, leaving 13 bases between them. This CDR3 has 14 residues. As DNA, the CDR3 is TGCGCCAGCAGCCTGGGAATTGGCCCCTACGAGCAGTACTTC. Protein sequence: CASSLGIGPYEQYF.

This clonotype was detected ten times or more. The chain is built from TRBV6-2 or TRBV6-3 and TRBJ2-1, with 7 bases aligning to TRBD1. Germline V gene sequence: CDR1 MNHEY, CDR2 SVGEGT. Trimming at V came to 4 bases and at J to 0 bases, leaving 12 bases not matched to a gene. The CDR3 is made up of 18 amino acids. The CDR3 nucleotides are TGTGCCAGCAGTTTCGAGGACAGGCGGGCGTTCTCCTACAATGAGCAGTTCTTC. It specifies CASSFEDRRAFSYNEQFF.

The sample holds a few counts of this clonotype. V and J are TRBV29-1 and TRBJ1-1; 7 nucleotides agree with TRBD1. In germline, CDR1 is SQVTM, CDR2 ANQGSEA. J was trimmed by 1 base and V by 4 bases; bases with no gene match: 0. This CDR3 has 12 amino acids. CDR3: CSVGQGNTEAFF. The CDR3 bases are TGCAGCGTTGGACAGGGGAACACTGAAGCTTTCTTT.

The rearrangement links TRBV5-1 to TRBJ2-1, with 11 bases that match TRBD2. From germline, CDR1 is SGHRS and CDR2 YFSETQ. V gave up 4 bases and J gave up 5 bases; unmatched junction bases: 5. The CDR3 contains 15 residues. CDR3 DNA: TGCGCCAGCAGCGATGTACTAGCGGGGGACAATGAGCAGTTCTTC. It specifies CASSDVLAGDNEQFF.

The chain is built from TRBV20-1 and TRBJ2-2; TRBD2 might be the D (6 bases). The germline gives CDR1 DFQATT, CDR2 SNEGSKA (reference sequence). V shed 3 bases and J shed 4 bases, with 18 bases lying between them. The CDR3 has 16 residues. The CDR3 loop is CSARAVRDRVTGELFF. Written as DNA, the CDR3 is TGCAGTGCTAGGGCGGTGCGGGATCGTGTCACCGGGGAGCTGTTTTTT.

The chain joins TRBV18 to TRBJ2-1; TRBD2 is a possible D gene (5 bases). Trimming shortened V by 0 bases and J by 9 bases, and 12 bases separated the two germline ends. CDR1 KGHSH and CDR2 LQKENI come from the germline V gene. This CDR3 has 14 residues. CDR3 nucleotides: TGTGCCAGCTCACCACCGGGAGCTTTCGTTGAGCAGTTCTTC. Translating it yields CASSPPGAFVEQFF. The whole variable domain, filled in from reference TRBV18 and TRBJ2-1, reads NAGVMQNPRHLVRRRGQEARLRCSPMKGHSHVYWYRQLPEEGLKFMVYLQKENIIDESGMPKERFSAEFPKEGPSILRIQQVVRGDSAAYFCASSPPGAFVEQFFGPGTRLTVL.

The DNA of the CDR3 is TGTGCCAGCAGCCGCGACAGGGCAAATCAGCCCCAGCATTTT. Its protein is CASSRDRANQPQHF. The chain recombines TRBV7-8 with TRBJ1-5, with 7 positions matching TRBD1. The length of the CDR3 is 14 residues. Trimming cost V 5 bases and J 4 bases; bases outside gene matches: 5. Germline V gene data show CDR1 as SGHVS and CDR2 as FQNEAQ.

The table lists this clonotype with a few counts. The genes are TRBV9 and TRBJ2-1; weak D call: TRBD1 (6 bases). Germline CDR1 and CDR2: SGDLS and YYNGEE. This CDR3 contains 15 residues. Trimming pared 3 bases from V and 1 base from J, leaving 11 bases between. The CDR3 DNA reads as TGTGCCAGCAGCGAGGGGGACCCTTCCTACAATGAGCAGTTCTTC. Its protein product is CASSEGDPSYNEQFF.

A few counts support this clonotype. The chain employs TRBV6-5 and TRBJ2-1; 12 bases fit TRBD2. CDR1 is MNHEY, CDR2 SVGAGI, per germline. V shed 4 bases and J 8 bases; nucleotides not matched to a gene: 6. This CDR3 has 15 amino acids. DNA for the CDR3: TGTGCCAGCAGTTCCAGGACTAGCGGGATAGATGAGCAGTTCTTC. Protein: CASSSRTSGIDEQFF.

The CDR3 protein is CATSRLPGPPYEQYF. CDR3 nucleotide sequence: TGTGCCACCAGCAGACTCCCGGGACCCCCCTACGAGCAGTACTTC. The chain carries TRBV15 and TRBJ2-7; possibly TRBD1 or TRBD2 for D (5 bases each). This CDR3 has 15 amino acids. V shed 2 bases and J shed 2 bases, with 13 bases lying between them. Germline lookup yields CDR1 LNHNV and CDR2 YYDKDF (reference sequence).

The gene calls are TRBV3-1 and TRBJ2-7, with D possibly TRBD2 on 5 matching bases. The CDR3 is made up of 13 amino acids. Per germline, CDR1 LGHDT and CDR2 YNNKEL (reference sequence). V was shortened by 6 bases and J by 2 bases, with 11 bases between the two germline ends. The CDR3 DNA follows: TGTGCCAGCAGAGAAGGACTTGCCTACGAGCAGTACTTC. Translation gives CASREGLAYEQYF.

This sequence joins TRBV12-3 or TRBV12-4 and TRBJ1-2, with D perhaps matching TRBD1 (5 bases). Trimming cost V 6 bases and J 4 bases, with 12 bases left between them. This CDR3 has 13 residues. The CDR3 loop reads CASSHRTFYGYTF. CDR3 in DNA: TGTGCCAGCAGCCACAGGACATTCTATGGCTACACCTTC.